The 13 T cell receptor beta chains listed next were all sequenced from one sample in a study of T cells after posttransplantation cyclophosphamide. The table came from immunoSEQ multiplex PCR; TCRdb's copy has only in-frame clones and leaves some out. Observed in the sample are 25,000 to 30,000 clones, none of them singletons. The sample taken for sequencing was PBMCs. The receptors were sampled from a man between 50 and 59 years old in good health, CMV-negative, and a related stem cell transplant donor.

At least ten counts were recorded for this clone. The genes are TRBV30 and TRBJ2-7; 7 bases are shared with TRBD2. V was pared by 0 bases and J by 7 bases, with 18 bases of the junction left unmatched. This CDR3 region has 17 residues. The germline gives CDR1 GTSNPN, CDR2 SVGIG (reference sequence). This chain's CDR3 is CAWSVLGPSGRAEEQYF. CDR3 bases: TGTGCCTGGAGTGTACTCGGTCCTAGCGGCCGGGCGGAAGAGCAGTACTTC.

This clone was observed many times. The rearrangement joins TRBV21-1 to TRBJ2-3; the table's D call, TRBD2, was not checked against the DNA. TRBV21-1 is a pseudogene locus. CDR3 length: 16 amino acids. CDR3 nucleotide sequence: TGTGCCAGCACCTCAGCGGGAGCACTCAGCACAGATACGCAGTATTTT. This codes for CASTSAGALSTDTQYF.

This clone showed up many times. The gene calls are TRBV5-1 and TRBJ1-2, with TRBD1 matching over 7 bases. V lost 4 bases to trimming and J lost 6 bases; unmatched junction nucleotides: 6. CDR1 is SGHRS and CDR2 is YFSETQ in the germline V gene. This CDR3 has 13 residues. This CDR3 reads CASSKTGNDGYTF. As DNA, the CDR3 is TGCGCCAGCAGCAAGACAGGGAATGATGGCTACACCTTC.

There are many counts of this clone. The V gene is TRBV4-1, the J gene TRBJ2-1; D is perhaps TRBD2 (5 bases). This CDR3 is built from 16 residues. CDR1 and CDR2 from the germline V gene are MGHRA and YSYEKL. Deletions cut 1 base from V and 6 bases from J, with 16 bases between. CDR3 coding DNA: TGCGCCAGCAGCCAAGGTTGGACTTACTTGGCCAATGAGCAGTTCTTC. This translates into CASSQGWTYLANEQFF.

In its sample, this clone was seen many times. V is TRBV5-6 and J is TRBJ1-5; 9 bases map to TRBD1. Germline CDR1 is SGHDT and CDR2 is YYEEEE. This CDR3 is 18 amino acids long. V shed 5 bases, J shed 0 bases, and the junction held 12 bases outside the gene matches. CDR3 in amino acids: CASSFSGQGLYSNQPQHF. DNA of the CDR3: TGTGCCAGCAGTTTTTCGGGACAGGGCCTTTATAGCAATCAGCCCCAGCATTTT.

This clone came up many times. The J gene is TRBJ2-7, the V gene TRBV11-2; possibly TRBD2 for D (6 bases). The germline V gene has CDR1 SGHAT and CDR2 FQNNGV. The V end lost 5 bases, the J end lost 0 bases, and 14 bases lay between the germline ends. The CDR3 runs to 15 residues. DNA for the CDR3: TGTGCCAGCAGCCAGGCGGGACTCGTCTCCTACGAGCAGTACTTC. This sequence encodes CASSQAGLVSYEQYF. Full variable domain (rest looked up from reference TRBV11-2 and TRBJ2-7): EAGVAQSPRYKIIEKRQSVAFWCNPISGHATLYWYQQILGQGPKLLIQFQNNGVVDDSQLPKDRFSAERLKGVDSTLKIQPAKLEDSAVYLCASSQAGLVSYEQYFGPGTRLTVT.

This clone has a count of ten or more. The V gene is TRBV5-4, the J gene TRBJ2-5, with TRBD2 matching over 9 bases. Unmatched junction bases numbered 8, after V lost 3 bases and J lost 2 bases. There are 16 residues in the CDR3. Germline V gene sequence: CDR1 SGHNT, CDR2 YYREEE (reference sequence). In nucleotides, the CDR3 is TGTGCCAGCAGCTATGGCCTAGCGGGGACACAAGAGACCCAGTACTTC. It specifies CASSYGLAGTQETQYF.

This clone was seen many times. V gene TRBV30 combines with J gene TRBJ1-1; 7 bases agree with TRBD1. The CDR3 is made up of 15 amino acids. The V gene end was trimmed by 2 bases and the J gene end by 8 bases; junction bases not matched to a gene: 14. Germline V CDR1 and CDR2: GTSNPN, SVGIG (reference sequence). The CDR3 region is CAWSYSGTAGLEAFF. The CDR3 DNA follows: TGTGCCTGGAGTTACTCCGGGACAGCCGGACTAGAAGCTTTCTTT. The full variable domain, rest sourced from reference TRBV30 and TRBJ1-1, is SQTIHQWPATLVQPVGSPLSLECTVEGTSNPNLYWYRQAAGRGLQLLFYSVGIGQISSEVPQNLSASRPQDRQFILSSKKLLLSDSGFYLCAWSYSGTAGLEAFFGQGTRLTVV.

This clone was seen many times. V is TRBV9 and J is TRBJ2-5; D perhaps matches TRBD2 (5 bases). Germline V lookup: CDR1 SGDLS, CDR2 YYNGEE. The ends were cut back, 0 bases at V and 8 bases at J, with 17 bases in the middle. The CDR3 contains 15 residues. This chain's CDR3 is CASSVEIAPSQTQYF. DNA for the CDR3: TGTGCCAGCAGCGTAGAGATAGCGCCTTCCCAAACCCAGTACTTC.

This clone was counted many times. CDR3 residues: CASSTRDFSGNTIYF. CDR3 DNA: TGTGCCAGCAGCACCCGGGACTTCTCTGGAAACACCATATATTTT. The chain combines TRBV9 with TRBJ1-3; D perhaps matches TRBD1 (5 bases). Germline V gene data show CDR1 as SGDLS and CDR2 as YYNGEE. CDR3 size: 15 residues. V shed 4 bases and J shed 0 bases, with 11 bases lying between them.

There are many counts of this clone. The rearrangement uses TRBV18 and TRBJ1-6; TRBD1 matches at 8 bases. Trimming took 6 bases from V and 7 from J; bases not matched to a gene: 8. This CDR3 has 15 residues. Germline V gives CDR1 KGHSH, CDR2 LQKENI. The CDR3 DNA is TGTGCCAGCTCTCTTAGGACAGGGATGAATTCACCCCTCCACTTT. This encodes CASSLRTGMNSPLHF.

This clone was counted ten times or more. CDR3: CASSDGTGRNQPQHF. DNA for the CDR3: TGTGCCAGCAGTGATGGAACAGGTCGCAATCAGCCCCAGCATTTT. The chain employs TRBV6-1 and TRBJ1-5; D possibly corresponds to TRBD1 (5 bases). Trimming removed 3 bases from V and 2 bases from J, with 11 bases in between. The CDR3 contains 15 residues. CDR1 MNHNS and CDR2 SASEGT come from the germline V gene.

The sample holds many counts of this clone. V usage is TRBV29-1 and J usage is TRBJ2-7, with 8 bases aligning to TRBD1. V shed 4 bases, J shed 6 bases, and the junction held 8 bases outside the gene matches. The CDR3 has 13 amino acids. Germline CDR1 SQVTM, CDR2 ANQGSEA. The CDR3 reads CSVGRTGTGEQYF. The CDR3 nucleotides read TGCAGCGTTGGTCGGACAGGGACGGGCGAGCAGTACTTC.